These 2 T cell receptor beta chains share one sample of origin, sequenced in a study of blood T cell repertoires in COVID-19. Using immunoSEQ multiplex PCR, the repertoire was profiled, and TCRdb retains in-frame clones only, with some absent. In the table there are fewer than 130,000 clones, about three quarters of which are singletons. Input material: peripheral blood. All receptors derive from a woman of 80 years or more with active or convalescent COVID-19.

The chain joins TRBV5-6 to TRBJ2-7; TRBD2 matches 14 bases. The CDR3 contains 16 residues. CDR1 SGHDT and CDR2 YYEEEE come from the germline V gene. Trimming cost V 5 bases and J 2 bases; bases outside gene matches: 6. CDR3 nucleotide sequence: TGTGCCAGCAGTCGGCGGGGACTAGCGGGAGCCTACGAGCAGTACTTC. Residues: CASSRRGLAGAYEQYF.

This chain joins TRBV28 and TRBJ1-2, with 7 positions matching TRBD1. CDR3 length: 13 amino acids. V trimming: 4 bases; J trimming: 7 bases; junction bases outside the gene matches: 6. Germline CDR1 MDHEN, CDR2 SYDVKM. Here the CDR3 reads CASSYRGVAGYTF. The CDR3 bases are TGTGCCAGCAGTTACAGGGGTGTCGCTGGCTACACCTTC.